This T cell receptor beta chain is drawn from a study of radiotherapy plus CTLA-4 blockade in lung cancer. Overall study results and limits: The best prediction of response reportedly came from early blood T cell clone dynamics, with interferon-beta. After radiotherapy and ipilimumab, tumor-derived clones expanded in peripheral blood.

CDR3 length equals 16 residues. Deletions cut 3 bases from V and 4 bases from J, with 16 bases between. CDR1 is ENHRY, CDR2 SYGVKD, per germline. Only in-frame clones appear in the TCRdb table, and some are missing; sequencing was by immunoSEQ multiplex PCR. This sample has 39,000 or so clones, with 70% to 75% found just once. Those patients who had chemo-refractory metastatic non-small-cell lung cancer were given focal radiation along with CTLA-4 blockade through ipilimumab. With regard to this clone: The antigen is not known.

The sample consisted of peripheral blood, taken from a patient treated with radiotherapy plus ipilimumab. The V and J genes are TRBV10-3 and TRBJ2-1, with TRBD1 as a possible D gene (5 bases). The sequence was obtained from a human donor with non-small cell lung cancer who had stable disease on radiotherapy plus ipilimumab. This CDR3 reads CAISDRADLYYNEQFF. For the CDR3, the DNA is TGTGCCATCAGTGACAGGGCGGACCTATATTACAATGAGCAGTTCTTC.